Below, 30 T cell receptor beta chains from the same sample are listed, as sequenced in a study of blood T cells in healthy people across ages. With a J-beta primer mix and a sample-barcoded 5' primer, a second PCR ran about 6 to 11 cycles. Each CDR3 protein is one row after TCRdb ran MiXCR on the 5' RACE reads. The sample holds roughly 1,500,000 distinct CDR3 sequences, approximately 32% seen once. The sequencing input was blood. Every receptor here comes from a woman aged 25-40 years in good health.

V usage is TRBV6-2 or TRBV6-3 and J usage is TRBJ2-3; TRBD2 might be the D (6 bases). The CDR3 has 14 amino acids. V gave up 8 bases and J gave up 9 bases, with 21 bases separating them. Per the germline V gene, CDR1 is MNHEY and CDR2 is SVGEGT. Written as DNA, the CDR3 is TGTGCCAGCCTTAGGGACTCGGGAAGAGGGACGCAGTATTTT. Translation: CASLRDSGRGTQYF.

The rearrangement links TRBV12-3 or TRBV12-4 to TRBJ2-7; 12 nucleotides match TRBD1. J was trimmed by 4 bases and V by 3 bases; bases with no gene match: 4. The length of the CDR3 is 15 residues. The DNA of the CDR3 is TGTGCCAGCAGTTTGGGACAGGGGGCGATGTACGAGCAGTACTTC. This encodes CASSLGQGAMYEQYF.

In its sample, this clonotype was seen once. This chain uses TRBV15 with TRBJ1-2; D is ambiguous. The CDR3 consists of 15 residues. Per the germline V gene, CDR1 is LNHNV and CDR2 is YYDKDF (reference sequence). With 5 bases removed from V and 2 bases from J, the gap between germline ends came to 15 bases. The CDR3 bases are TGTGCCACCAGCTCCCAGGCGGGAAAAAACTATGGCTACACCTTC. This sequence encodes CATSSQAGKNYGYTF.

This clonotype turned up a few times. The chain links TRBV4-1 to TRBJ2-3, with TRBD2 matching over 13 bases. Unmatched junction bases numbered 8, after V lost 0 bases and J lost 2 bases. The CDR3 is 19 amino acids. CDR1 is MGHRA, CDR2 YSYEKL, per germline. This CDR3 reads CASSQDPLGLAGNTDTQYF. Written as DNA, the CDR3 is TGCGCCAGCAGCCAAGACCCCCTGGGACTAGCGGGGAACACAGATACGCAGTATTTT.

This clonotype was seen more than once but under ten times. The chain combines TRBV11-3 with TRBJ2-1, with D possibly being TRBD2 (7 bases). Germline V CDR1 and CDR2: SGHNT, YENEEA. V was pared by 1 base and J by 3 bases, with 16 bases between. This CDR3 has 17 residues. The CDR3 spells CASSLGRGHLNYNEQFF. The CDR3 nucleotides read TGTGCCAGCAGCTTAGGGCGGGGGCACTTAAACTACAATGAGCAGTTCTTC.

The gene calls are TRBV5-1 and TRBJ1-1; no clear D gene. The CDR3 has 13 residues. Trimming pared 4 bases from V and 6 bases from J, leaving 13 bases between. Germline V CDR1 and CDR2: SGHRS, YFSETQ. As DNA, the CDR3 is TGCGCCAGCAGCACATTAGCCGGGGCTGAAGCTTTCTTT. This gives the protein CASSTLAGAEAFF.

The chain recombines TRBV7-9 with TRBJ2-1; D unclear. This CDR3 is 14 amino acids long. V lost 4 bases, J lost 8 bases, and 15 bases lay in between. The germline CDR1 and CDR2 sequences are SEHNR and FQNEAQ (reference sequence). Here the CDR3 reads CASSSPTVFHEQFF. CDR3 nucleotides: TGTGCCAGCAGCTCCCCAACCGTTTTCCATGAGCAGTTCTTC.

In its sample, this clonotype was seen many times. The chain uses TRBV20-1 and TRBJ2-1; D is ambiguous. Trimming shortened V by 0 bases and J by 6 bases, and 6 bases separated the two germline ends. CDR1 is DFQATT, CDR2 SNEGSKA, per germline (reference sequence). The CDR3 spans 12 residues. The DNA for the CDR3 is TGCAGTGCTAGAGATTACCCCAATGAGCAGTTCTTC. Translation: CSARDYPNEQFF.

This CDR3 reads CASSLNFWRGRCETQYF. The CDR3 region has the DNA TGTGCCAGCAGCTTAAATTTTTGGAGGGGGCGATGTGAGACCCAGTACTTC. V gene TRBV11-2 combines with J gene TRBJ2-5, with D perhaps TRBD1 (7 bases). V lost 2 bases and J lost 5, with 21 bases in between. Germline assignment: CDR1 SGHAT and CDR2 FQNNGV. The CDR3 is made up of 17 amino acids.

A note on this clonotype: A clone one base away is much larger, so this may be a read error. The rearrangement links TRBV6-6 to TRBJ2-3; D may match TRBD1 or TRBD2 (6 bases each). Trimming took 5 bases from V and 2 from J, leaving 17 bases between them. CDR1 and CDR2 from the germline V gene are MNHNY and SVGAGI (reference sequence). The CDR3 loop spans 16 amino acids. CDR3 in amino acids: CASSPPRGGDTDTQYF. The CDR3 bases are TGTGCCAGCAGTCCACCCAGGGGAGGCGACACAGATACGCAGTATTTT.

V usage is TRBV20-1 and J usage is TRBJ2-2, with 11 bases matching TRBD1. The length of the CDR3 is 16 residues. The V and J ends lost 0 bases and 6 bases, in that order; junction bases with no gene match: 6. Per the germline V gene, CDR1 is DFQATT and CDR2 is SNEGSKA (reference sequence). Here the CDR3 reads CSARDRGTGGSGELFF. In nucleotides, the CDR3 is TGCAGTGCTAGAGATCGGGGGACAGGGGGTTCCGGGGAGCTGTTTTTT.

This clonotype was detected many times. The J gene is TRBJ1-2, the V gene TRBV5-1; a possible D gene is TRBD1 (5 bases). V lost 3 bases and J lost 7, with 16 bases in between. Germline-derived CDR1 and CDR2 are SGHRS and YFSETQ. The CDR3 runs 14 residues. The CDR3 nucleotides read TGCGCCAGCAGCTGGGGACCTCCGGAGAGTGGCTACACCTTC. This sequence encodes CASSWGPPESGYTF.

The rearrangement joins TRBV2 to TRBJ2-5, with 7 bases identical to TRBD1. Per germline, CDR1 SNHLY and CDR2 FYNNEI. This CDR3 contains 15 residues. After removal of 0 bases from V and 3 bases from J, the junction contained 4 bases not matched to a gene. The CDR3 region has the DNA TGTGCCAGCAGTGAAGCTGGACAGGCCGAAGAGACCCAGTACTTC. It is translated as CASSEAGQAEETQYF.

This clonotype was counted a few times. The chain links TRBV2 to TRBJ2-5, with D hard to call. Germline V lookup: CDR1 SNHLY, CDR2 FYNNEI. CDR3 length: 13 amino acids. The V end was cut by 7 bases, the J end by 6 bases, with 15 bases between. DNA of the CDR3: TGTGCCAGCACCTCCGTCACGGTGCAGACCCAGTACTTC. This translates into CASTSVTVQTQYF. Complete variable domain (other parts from reference TRBV2 and TRBJ2-5): EPEVTQTPSHQVTQMGQEVILRCVPISNHLYFYWYRQILGQKVEFLVSFYNNEISEKSEIFDDQFSVERPDGSNFTLKIRSTKLEDSAMYFCASTSVTVQTQYFGPGTRLLVL.

This clonotype occurred a few times. The chain carries TRBV30 and TRBJ1-2, with 8 bases aligning to TRBD1. Germline values: CDR1 GTSNPN, CDR2 SVGIG (reference sequence). V lost 5 bases, J lost 4 bases, and 6 bases stayed unmatched. The CDR3 is 13 amino acids. CDR3 in amino acids: CAWHTGGPYGYTF. The CDR3 DNA sequence: TGTGCCTGGCATACAGGGGGACCCTATGGCTACACCTTC.

This clonotype was recorded at least ten times. The chain couples TRBV29-1 to TRBJ2-7; D is undetermined. The ends were cut back, 4 bases at V and 0 bases at J, with 4 bases in the middle. Germline V lookup: CDR1 SQVTM, CDR2 ANQGSEA. The CDR3 is 11 amino acids. As DNA, the CDR3 is TGCAGCGTTGCCTCCTCCTACGAGCAGTACTTC. Its protein is CSVASSYEQYF.

This clonotype has just a few counts. The chain has TRBV7-9 and TRBJ1-6; D possibly corresponds to TRBD1 (5 bases). Germline V gives CDR1 SEHNR, CDR2 FQNEAQ (reference sequence). With 4 bases removed from V and 10 bases from J, the gap between germline ends came to 23 bases. The CDR3 extends over 17 amino acids. CDR3 protein: CASSSRDDSTRGSPLHF. CDR3 coding DNA: TGTGCCAGCAGCTCGAGGGACGATAGTACAAGGGGCTCACCCCTCCACTTT. Combining the CDR3 with reference TRBV7-9 and TRBJ1-6 gives the whole variable domain DTGVSQNPRHKITKRGQNVTFRCDPISEHNRLYWYRQTLGQGPEFLTYFQNEAQLEKSRLLSDRFSAERPKGSFSTLEIQRTEQGDSAMYLCASSSRDDSTRGSPLHFGNGTRLTVT.

This clonotype appeared a few times. The rearrangement links TRBV7-2 to TRBJ1-4, with 12 bases identical to TRBD1. Trimming cost V 1 base and J 7 bases; bases outside gene matches: 13. The CDR3 has 19 amino acids. Germline V gene lookup returns CDR1 SGHTA and CDR2 FQGNSA. The CDR3 spells CASSLGAVPGQGAREKLFF. The CDR3 DNA reads as TGTGCCAGCAGCTTAGGGGCTGTCCCGGGACAGGGGGCGCGTGAAAAACTGTTTTTT.

This clonotype was observed a few times. The V call is TRBV20-1, the J call TRBJ2-5, with D perhaps being TRBD1 or TRBD2 (5 bases each). CDR3 length: 13 amino acids. Deletions cut 3 bases from V and 5 bases from J, with 13 bases between. The germline V gene encodes CDR1 DFQATT and CDR2 SNEGSKA (reference sequence). The CDR3 region is CSARWDVHETQYF. As DNA, the CDR3 is TGCAGTGCTAGGTGGGACGTTCACGAGACCCAGTACTTC.

The chain carries TRBV12-3 or TRBV12-4 and TRBJ1-5; D perhaps matches TRBD1 (5 bases). This CDR3 is built from 14 residues. V was clipped by 3 bases and J by 6 bases, with 12 bases between them. The CDR3 bases are TGTGCCAGCAGTTTTGGTGGGGCGAGTCAGCCCCAGCATTTT. It translates to CASSFGGASQPQHF.

V gene TRBV5-1 combines with J gene TRBJ2-5; D perhaps matches TRBD2 (6 bases). This CDR3 has 15 residues. Trimming cost V 2 bases and J 7 bases, with 18 bases left between them. Germline CDR1 reads SGHRS; CDR2 reads YFSETQ. CDR3 DNA sequence: TGCGCCAGCAGCTTTGGTAGCGGAACCTCAGGGACCCAGTACTTC. Translated: CASSFGSGTSGTQYF.

The table lists this clonotype with a few counts. The rearrangement links TRBV20-1 to TRBJ2-4, with 8 bases lining up with TRBD2. The CDR3 totals 14 residues. Germline V gives CDR1 DFQATT, CDR2 SNEGSKA (reference sequence). V gave up 6 bases and J gave up 7 bases; unmatched junction bases: 11. CDR3 sequence: CSAYSGGDKNIQYF. The CDR3 nucleotides read TGCAGTGCCTACTCGGGGGGGGACAAGAACATTCAGTACTTC.

A few counts support this clonotype. An end of the junction differs from the germline gene, which may be a read error. The rearrangement joins TRBV7-9 to TRBJ2-3; tentatively, D is TRBD1 (9 bases). Germline CDR1 reads SEHNR; CDR2 reads FQNEAQ (reference sequence). CDR3 length: 16 residues. The CDR3 nucleotides read TGTGTCAGCAGCTTAGCGGGACAGGGTCTTCCAGATACGCAGTATTTT. Amino acids: CVSSLAGQGLPDTQYF.

This clonotype showed up just once. The chain links TRBV20-1 to TRBJ1-2, with a possible D match to TRBD1 (5 bases). Germline V gives CDR1 DFQATT, CDR2 SNEGSKA (reference sequence). This CDR3 contains 15 residues. The germline V and J ends were trimmed by 1 base and 13 bases, with 25 bases remaining between them. The CDR3 is CSARVGQNLVYGCTF. DNA of the CDR3: TGCAGTGCTAGAGTGGGGCAGAATTTAGTCTATGGTTGCACCTTC.

This chain joins TRBV6-2 or TRBV6-3 and TRBJ2-3; 10 bases line up with TRBD2. V lost 7 bases, J lost 7 bases, and 8 bases stayed unmatched. Germline CDR1 and CDR2: MNHEY and SVGEGT. This CDR3 comprises 14 residues. CDR3 sequence (DNA): TGTGCCAGCAACAGCGGGGGGGCCGGGTATACGCAGTATTTT. Translating it yields CASNSGGAGYTQYF.

This clonotype has only a few counts. The J gene is TRBJ2-7, the V gene TRBV2, with 9 bases that match TRBD1. CDR1 SNHLY and CDR2 FYNNEI come from the germline V gene. This CDR3 region has 15 residues. The ends lost 5 bases at V and 2 bases at J; junction bases unmatched: 7. CDR3 amino acids: CASSKGQGFAYEQYF. For the CDR3, the DNA is TGTGCCAGCAGTAAGGGACAGGGATTTGCCTACGAGCAGTACTTC.

This clonotype was found a few times. V usage is TRBV20-1 and J usage is TRBJ1-1, with 9 bases matching TRBD1. CDR1 and CDR2 (germline): DFQATT, SNEGSKA (reference sequence). The ends lost 5 bases at V and 0 bases at J; junction bases unmatched: 13. The CDR3 loop spans 17 amino acids. The DNA for the CDR3 is TGCAGTGCTGTCGGGACAGGGAGGGGGGCCATGAACACTGAAGCTTTCTTT. Translating gives CSAVGTGRGAMNTEAFF.

The chain links TRBV7-3 to TRBJ2-3, with D possibly being TRBD1 or TRBD2 (5 bases each). The V and J ends lost 5 bases and 4 bases respectively, with 16 bases between them. In germline, CDR1 is SGHTA, CDR2 FQGTGA. The CDR3 covers 15 residues. CDR3 sequence (DNA): TGTGCCAGCAGCCCTCGGGGCGGGTATGCAGATACGCAGTATTTT. It encodes CASSPRGGYADTQYF.

This clonotype has a handful of counts. J is TRBJ2-1 and V is TRBV6-2 or TRBV6-3; 12 bases fit TRBD2. Germline-derived CDR1 and CDR2 are MNHEY and SVGEGT. J lost 5 bases, V lost 5 bases, and 7 bases had no gene match. This CDR3 comprises 16 residues. This CDR3 reads CASSNPRLAGDNEQFF. In DNA form, the CDR3 reads TGTGCCAGCAGTAACCCCCGACTAGCGGGAGACAATGAGCAGTTCTTC.

This clonotype was seen only a few times. The chain carries TRBV30 and TRBJ2-6; weak D call: TRBD1 (6 bases). V was clipped by 1 base and J by 0 bases, with 10 bases between them. This CDR3 spans 16 amino acids. From germline, CDR1 is GTSNPN and CDR2 SVGIG (reference sequence). Here the CDR3 reads CAWSDRAYSGANVLTF. The CDR3 DNA is TGTGCCTGGAGTGACAGGGCCTACTCTGGGGCCAACGTCCTGACTTTC.